This T cell receptor beta chain was sequenced during a study of brain metastases from non-small cell lung cancer. V dropped 5 bases and J dropped 2; count of bases not matched to a gene: 8. Per germline, CDR1 GTSNPN and CDR2 SVGIG (reference sequence). The CDR3 has 15 residues. Sequencing was performed with immunoSEQ multiplex PCR; in TCRdb, only in-frame clones are kept and a portion is missing. Among just over 300 clones listed, about 94% were seen once. The sample taken for sequencing was tissue from a brain metastasis. The source is a donor aged 40 or over with non-small cell lung cancer. The chain couples TRBV30 to TRBJ2-2; 7 bases match TRBD2. The CDR3 bases are TGTGCCTGGGACGGACGGGAGGCTAACACCGGGGAGCTGTTTTTT. This translates into CAWDGREANTGELFF.